These T cell receptor beta chains were read from a single sample in a study of T-cell reconstitution after alpha-beta-depleted transplantation in children. MiXCR was run by TCRdb on the PCR reads, yielding one entry per CDR3 protein. The data hold over 400,000 distinct CDR3 sequences, with around 12% observed a single time. The specimen comprised PBMCs from the stem cell graft donor, sampled from the stem cell graft. Source of these receptors: a human donor who donated a stem cell graft to a child with combined immunodeficiency. CDR3s leave out the opening cysteine and the closing phenylalanine or tryptophan.

V,J,CDR3
TRBV5-1,TRBJ1-3,ASSSISVVGNTIY
TRBV12-3/TRBV12-4,TRBJ1-5,ASSLGPEPQH
TRBV10-3,TRBJ2-7,AISDGQGVHEQY
TRBV27,TRBJ2-7,ASRVGVYPYEQY
TRBV11-2,TRBJ2-5,ASSSWGRDTKETQY
TRBV29-1,TRBJ2-2,SVEASGGTGELF
TRBV4-3,TRBJ2-7,ASSLGAGGEFYEQY
TRBV20-1,TRBJ2-7,SAREGSLAAYEQY
TRBV7-6,TRBJ2-7,ASSIGLDRAYEQY
TRBV20-1,TRBJ2-3,SARDEGTGGDWTSYTDTQY
TRBV6-6,TRBJ1-1,ASTWDRNTEAF
TRBV20-1,TRBJ1-5,SAFGTVLNQPQH
TRBV24-1,TRBJ1-5,ATSEGWGQPQH
TRBV29-1,TRBJ2-3,SVAAGGVTDTQY
TRBV29-1,TRBJ2-4,SVVWTGGIQY
TRBV27,TRBJ2-7,ASSLSYLYEQY
TRBV6-2/TRBV6-3,TRBJ2-7,ASPGRVLGDEQY
TRBV12-3/TRBV12-4,TRBJ2-1,ASSPQGTAGGYNEQF
TRBV2,TRBJ2-3,ASSSVAGPLGTDTQY